The next 13 T cell receptor beta chains were all read from a single sample in a study of shared clonotypes between healthy human individuals. The naive CD8 fraction comprised CD45RO-negative cells positively selected for CCR7 and excluded terminally differentiated effector memory CD45RA+ cells. The protocol was immunoSEQ multiplex PCR, while the TCRdb copy is restricted to in-frame clones and leaves out a portion. The data contain roughly 650,000 clones, 96% of them singletons. The sequenced material came from naive CD8+ T cells sorted from blood. Receptors were obtained from a woman aged 25-40 years in good health.

V is TRBV5-1 and J is TRBJ2-4, with D perhaps TRBD2 (5 bases). Trimming took 3 bases from V and 7 from J, leaving 11 bases between them. There are 13 residues in the CDR3. From germline, CDR1 is SGHRS and CDR2 YFSETQ. The CDR3 here is CASSSEVQNIQYF. The CDR3 bases are TGCGCCAGCAGCTCGGAGGTTCAGAACATTCAGTACTTC.

The chain combines TRBV30 with TRBJ1-1; 7 bases are shared with TRBD1. Germline values: CDR1 GTSNPN, CDR2 SVGIG (reference sequence). The V gene end was trimmed by 3 bases and the J gene end by 4 bases; junction bases not matched to a gene: 5. The CDR3 contains 13 residues. CDR3 loop: CAWRISGGTEAFF. CDR3 DNA: TGTGCCTGGAGGATCTCAGGGGGCACTGAAGCTTTCTTT.

The chain is built from TRBV11-2 and TRBJ2-7, with a weak D call TRBD2 (5 bases). Germline values: CDR1 SGHAT, CDR2 FQNNGV. The CDR3 is 15 residues long. V was trimmed by 1 base and J by 2 bases, leaving 12 bases between them. The DNA of the CDR3 is TGTGCCAGCAGCTTAGTTGGGCGGAGGCCCTACGAGCAGTACTTC. Its translation is CASSLVGRRPYEQYF.

The chain carries TRBV28 and TRBJ1-2, with D perhaps matching TRBD1 (6 bases). The V gene's germline CDR1 is MDHEN and CDR2 SYDVKM. V lost 5 bases to trimming and J lost 3 bases, with 13 bases between them. The CDR3 consists of 14 residues. This CDR3 reads CASSRRDTYYGYTF. The DNA of the CDR3 is TGTGCCAGCAGTCGGAGGGACACATACTATGGCTACACCTTC.

The chain has TRBV5-4 and TRBJ2-3; a weak D match, TRBD2 (6 bases). The germline gives CDR1 SGHNT, CDR2 YYREEE (reference sequence). The CDR3 runs to 13 residues. V lost 5 bases, J lost 4 bases, and 11 bases lay in between. The CDR3 reads CASSPGLSDTQYF. The CDR3 region has the DNA TGTGCCAGCAGTCCGGGACTGTCAGATACGCAGTATTTT.

The chain is built from TRBV5-4 and TRBJ2-6; D is unresolved. Germline assignment: CDR1 SGHNT and CDR2 YYREEE (reference sequence). V was shortened by 3 bases and J by 0 bases, with 16 bases between the two germline ends. CDR3 length: 18 amino acids. This CDR3 is CASSSLTTIDSGANVLTF. In DNA, the CDR3 is TGTGCCAGCAGCTCCTTAACCACCATAGACTCTGGGGCCAACGTCCTGACTTTC.

V usage is TRBV30 and J usage is TRBJ2-3, with D maybe TRBD1 (6 bases). Trimming stripped 0 bases from V and 6 bases from J, with 13 bases between. Germline V gene data show CDR1 as GTSNPN and CDR2 as SVGIG (reference sequence). The CDR3 has 14 amino acids. The CDR3 coding sequence is TGTGCCTGGAGTGTAGGGCAGGGGTCGGATACGCAGTATTTT. This encodes CAWSVGQGSDTQYF.

The rearrangement links TRBV7-8 to TRBJ2-5; the match to TRBD2 covers 9 bases. V lost 1 base to trimming and J lost 5 bases; unmatched junction nucleotides: 11. Germline V gives CDR1 SGHVS, CDR2 FQNEAQ. The CDR3 totals 17 residues. The DNA for the CDR3 is TGTGCCAGCAGCTTAGAATGGCTTAGCGGGAGTTTCGAGACCCAGTACTTC. Amino acids: CASSLEWLSGSFETQYF.

This sequence joins TRBV9 and TRBJ2-3; TRBD2 matches at 7 bases. J gave up 1 base and V 3 bases, and 11 bases lay outside the gene matches. The germline CDR1 and CDR2 sequences are SGDLS and YYNGEE. There are 17 residues in the CDR3. The CDR3 DNA reads TGTGCCAGCAGCGAGCGAGGATCCGCGGGAGGCACAGATACGCAGTATTTT. Translation gives CASSERGSAGGTDTQYF.

The genes are TRBV7-9 and TRBJ2-7, with a tentative D call TRBD2 (5 bases). Germline V lookup: CDR1 SEHNR, CDR2 FQNEAQ (reference sequence). The V end lost 1 base, the J end lost 5 bases, and 12 bases lay between the germline ends. The CDR3 runs 14 residues. The chain's CDR3 is CASSLEGAPNEQYF. Written as DNA, the CDR3 is TGTGCCAGCAGCTTAGAGGGAGCGCCAAACGAGCAGTACTTC.

The CDR3 nucleotides are TGTGCCAGCAGCCACCGACGGACAGGGCATGAAAAACTGTTTTTT. It encodes CASSHRRTGHEKLFF. The chain combines TRBV7-8 with TRBJ1-4, with 8 bases aligning to TRBD1. The germline gives CDR1 SGHVS, CDR2 FQNEAQ. The CDR3 is made up of 15 amino acids. The ends lost 5 bases at V and 6 bases at J; junction bases unmatched: 8.

The V and J genes are TRBV28 and TRBJ1-5; weak D call: TRBD1 (6 bases). The germline V gene has CDR1 MDHEN and CDR2 SYDVKM. V dropped 6 bases and J dropped 2 bases, with 8 bases sitting between them. The CDR3 has 13 amino acids. CDR3 sequence reads: CASSRGGNQPQHF. In DNA form, the CDR3 reads TGTGCCAGCAGCAGGGGCGGCAATCAGCCCCAGCATTTT.

The CDR3: CASTSSGSYEQYF. Written as DNA, the CDR3 is TGTGCCAGCACCTCTAGCGGCTCCTACGAGCAGTACTTC. The rearrangement links TRBV2 to TRBJ2-7, with 7 bases that match TRBD2. The V segment lost 7 bases and the J segment 0 bases; nucleotides outside the gene matches: 3. The CDR3 loop spans 13 amino acids. CDR1 and CDR2 (germline): SNHLY, FYNNEI.